These 16 T cell receptor beta chains originate from one sample sequenced in a study of T cell repertoires in cytomegalovirus infection. Each CDR3 protein is one row after TCRdb ran MiXCR on the reads. The data contain 50,000 to 60,000 distinct CDR3 sequences, roughly a fifth of them singletons. No antigen is known for these receptors. The sequencing used CD8+ T cells from cultured PBMCs, collected from culture after CMV antigen stimulation. The receptors here all came from a human donor in good health (CMV status not recorded). Some clones in this sample may be carry-over from other donors' samples.

The sample holds a few counts of this clonotype. The chain joins TRBV7-2 to TRBJ2-5; 8 nucleotides line up with TRBD2. Per germline, CDR1 SGHTA and CDR2 FQGNSA. After removal of 4 bases from V and 1 base from J, the junction contained 11 bases not matched to a gene. This CDR3 is built from 17 residues. CDR3 in amino acids: CASSSKPPAGAQETQYF. DNA for the CDR3: TGTGCCAGCAGCTCTAAACCGCCAGCGGGGGCCCAAGAGACCCAGTACTTC.

V gene TRBV20-1 combines with J gene TRBJ2-5; 7 bases fit TRBD1. The CDR3 totals 13 residues. Germline loops: CDR1 DFQATT, CDR2 SNEGSKA (reference sequence). J lost 5 bases, V lost 5 bases, and 8 bases had no gene match. This CDR3 reads CSAFQQGWETQYF. Here the CDR3 DNA reads TGCAGTGCTTTTCAACAGGGGTGGGAGACCCAGTACTTC.

This clonotype was observed a few times. The chain is built from TRBV7-9 and TRBJ1-6, with 7 bases that match TRBD1. Germline CDR1 SEHNR, CDR2 FQNEAQ (reference sequence). The V and J ends lost 5 bases and 8 bases, in that order; junction bases with no gene match: 6. This CDR3 region has 14 residues. CDR3 nucleotide sequence: TGTGCCAGCAGCACCGCACAGGGGCATTCACCCCTCCACTTT. This gives the protein CASSTAQGHSPLHF. Full variable domain (rest looked up from reference TRBV7-9 and TRBJ1-6): DTGVSQNPRHKITKRGQNVTFRCDPISEHNRLYWYRQTLGQGPEFLTYFQNEAQLEKSRLLSDRFSAERPKGSFSTLEIQRTEQGDSAMYLCASSTAQGHSPLHFGNGTRLTVT.

This sequence joins TRBV7-2 and TRBJ2-2; unclear D gene. The CDR3 consists of 15 residues. CDR1 is SGHTA, CDR2 FQGNSA, per germline. The germline V and J ends were trimmed by 1 base and 4 bases, with 10 bases remaining between them. The CDR3 is CASSLGAQATGELFF. Written as DNA, the CDR3 is TGTGCCAGCAGCTTAGGTGCCCAGGCCACCGGGGAGCTGTTTTTT.

This clonotype was found a few times. The V and J genes are TRBV11-2 and TRBJ2-7; TRBD1 agrees at 7 bases. J lost 3 bases, V lost 5 bases, and 7 bases had no gene match. The germline V gene encodes CDR1 SGHAT and CDR2 FQNNGV. The CDR3 has 14 amino acids. The CDR3 sequence: CASSHGTENYEQYF. The DNA for the CDR3 is TGTGCCAGCAGCCACGGGACAGAAAACTACGAGCAGTACTTC.

This clonotype appeared a few times. V and J are TRBV4-3 and TRBJ2-7, with TRBD1 identical over 7 bases. CDR3 length: 13 amino acids. With 1 base clipped from V and 10 bases from J, the junction kept 7 bases outside the gene matches. Germline loops: CDR1 LGHNA, CDR2 YSLEER. The CDR3: CASSQVIWDRQYF. The CDR3 region has the DNA TGCGCCAGCAGCCAAGTTATCTGGGACAGACAGTACTTC.

The rearrangement joins TRBV7-9 to TRBJ2-1; the match to TRBD2 covers 9 bases. The CDR3 runs 19 residues. CDR1 is SEHNR and CDR2 is FQNEAQ in the germline V gene (reference sequence). J was trimmed by 8 bases and V by 5 bases; bases with no gene match: 22. The CDR3 DNA sequence: TGTGCCAGCAGCCTCCCGGGACTAGCTGTGACTGTCCCATACGATGAGCAGTTCTTC. As protein: CASSLPGLAVTVPYDEQFF.

This clonotype showed up just a few times. Here the CDR3 DNA reads TGTGCCAGCAGTTTAAGGGACCGCTACTACGAGCAGTACTTC. Translated, it gives CASSLRDRYYEQYF. J is TRBJ2-7 and V is TRBV28; D possibly matches TRBD1 or TRBD2 (5 bases each). This CDR3 is 14 amino acids long. Trimming removed 2 bases from V and 3 bases from J, with 11 bases in between. CDR1 and CDR2 from the germline V gene are MDHEN and SYDVKM.

The chain combines TRBV7-6 with TRBJ2-1; a possible D gene is TRBD2 (5 bases). The CDR3 spans 15 residues. V shed 4 bases and J shed 7 bases, with 17 bases lying between them. Germline CDR1 SGHVS, CDR2 FNYEAQ. The CDR3, as DNA: TGTGCCAGCAGCTCTCCAGAGGGCTTAGGTAATGAGCAGTTCTTC. It is translated as CASSSPEGLGNEQFF.

V gene TRBV6-1 combines with J gene TRBJ2-2; perhaps TRBD1 as D (6 bases). Germline V gene lookup returns CDR1 MNHNS and CDR2 SASEGT. V was pared by 6 bases and J by 3 bases, with 14 bases between. The CDR3 length is 15 residues. CDR3 protein: CASSATGLDTGELFF. The CDR3 region has the DNA TGTGCCAGCAGCGCAACAGGGTTAGACACCGGGGAGCTGTTTTTT.

In its sample, this clonotype was seen a few times. The gene calls are TRBV28 and TRBJ1-6; tentative D call: TRBD1 (5 bases). The germline V gene has CDR1 MDHEN and CDR2 SYDVKM. There are 15 residues in the CDR3. With 7 bases removed from V and 0 bases from J, the gap between germline ends came to 10 bases. The CDR3 region has the DNA TGTGCCAGCACCTTAGGGGCCTCCTATAATTCACCCCTCCACTTT. Its protein product is CASTLGASYNSPLHF.

Of note for this clonotype: A read error may account for a junction end that differs from germline. This chain joins TRBV9 and TRBJ2-3; D is unclear. This CDR3 has 14 amino acids. From germline, CDR1 is SGDLS and CDR2 YYNGEE. CDR3 region: CVSSYLGGTDTQYF. The CDR3, as DNA: TGTGTCAGCAGCTATCTAGGTGGCACAGATACGCAGTATTTT.

The chain carries TRBV5-6 and TRBJ2-7; D call uncertain. This CDR3 has 12 amino acids. V lost 6 bases and J lost 7, with 14 bases in between. Looked up from germline, CDR1 is SGHDT and CDR2 is YYEEEE. The CDR3 coding sequence is TGTGCCAGCACGGGCACATCGAGGGAGCAGTACTTC. It translates to CASTGTSREQYF. Using reference TRBV5-6 and TRBJ2-7 for the parts outside the CDR3, the full variable domain is DAGVTQSPTHLIKTRGQQVTLRCSPKSGHDTVSWYQQALGQGPQFIFQYYEEEERQRGNFPDRFSGHQFPNYSSELNVNALLLGDSALYLCASTGTSREQYFGPGTRLTVT.

V gene TRBV2 combines with J gene TRBJ2-1, with 9 bases that match TRBD2. The CDR3 has 14 amino acids. Unmatched junction bases numbered 8, after V lost 7 bases and J lost 7 bases. From germline, CDR1 is SNHLY and CDR2 FYNNEI. CDR3 protein: CASTWVSGGNEQFF. The CDR3 nucleotides are TGTGCCAGCACCTGGGTTAGCGGGGGTAATGAGCAGTTCTTC.

This clonotype turned up a few times. The chain carries TRBV4-1 and TRBJ2-4, with D maybe TRBD1 (6 bases). The CDR3 has 15 amino acids. The V end lost 0 bases, the J end lost 4 bases, and 10 bases lay between the germline ends. Germline V lookup: CDR1 MGHRA, CDR2 YSYEKL. This chain's CDR3 is CASSQEEGGKNIQYF. The CDR3 nucleotides read TGCGCCAGCAGCCAAGAGGAAGGGGGTAAAAACATTCAGTACTTC.

The chain couples TRBV7-6 to TRBJ2-1; TRBD2 matches at 9 bases. In germline, CDR1 is SGHVS, CDR2 FNYEAQ. CDR3 length: 17 residues. V gave up 0 bases and J gave up 0 bases; unmatched junction bases: 3. CDR3 sequence (DNA): TGTGCCAGCAGCTTAGCGGGTAGCGGGGGCTCCTACAATGAGCAGTTCTTC. This translates into CASSLAGSGGSYNEQFF.